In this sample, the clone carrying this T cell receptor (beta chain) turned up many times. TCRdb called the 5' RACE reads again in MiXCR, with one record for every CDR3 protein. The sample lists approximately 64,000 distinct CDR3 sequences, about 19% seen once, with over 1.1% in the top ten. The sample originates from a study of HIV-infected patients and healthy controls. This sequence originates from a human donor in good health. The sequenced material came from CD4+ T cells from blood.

As DNA, the CDR3 is TGTGCCAGCAGTGTGGGGGGGAGACCCTACAATGAGCAGTTCTTC. Translating it yields CASSVGGRPYNEQFF. V is TRBV2 and J is TRBJ2-1; 7 nucleotides match TRBD2. V trimming: 4 bases; J trimming: 2 bases; junction bases outside the gene matches: 5. The CDR3 sequence is 15 residues long. The germline V gene has CDR1 SNHLY and CDR2 FYNNEI.